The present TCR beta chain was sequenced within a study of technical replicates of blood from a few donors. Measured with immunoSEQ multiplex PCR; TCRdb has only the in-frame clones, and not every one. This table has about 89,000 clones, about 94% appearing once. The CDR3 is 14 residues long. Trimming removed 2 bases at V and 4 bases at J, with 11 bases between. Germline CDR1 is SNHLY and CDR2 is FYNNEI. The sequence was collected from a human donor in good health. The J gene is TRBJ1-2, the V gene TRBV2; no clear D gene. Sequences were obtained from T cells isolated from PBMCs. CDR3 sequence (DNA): TGTGCCAGCAGTGAAAGGAGGGCAGTCTATGGCTACACCTTC. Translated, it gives CASSERRAVYGYTF.